A single sample gave rise to the 28 T cell receptor beta chains below, sequenced in a study of cytotoxic CD8 clonotypes in ibrutinib-treated CLL. Profiling relied on immunoSEQ multiplex PCR, and the TCRdb table lists in-frame clones only, not all of them. Among 110,000 to 150,000 clones listed, around 76% were seen once. Sequencing used PBMCs, obtained after 24 months of ibrutinib treatment. These TCRs come from a human donor with chronic lymphocytic leukemia.

The CDR3 region has the DNA TGTGCCAGCAGCCGTTCCGGGACCCGGTATGGCTACACCTTC. Its translation: CASSRSGTRYGYTF. The rearrangement joins TRBV28 to TRBJ1-2; D perhaps matches TRBD1 (5 bases). The CDR3 loop spans 14 amino acids. Germline-derived CDR1 and CDR2 are MDHEN and SYDVKM. Trimming stripped 6 bases from V and 5 bases from J, with 16 bases between.

The J gene is TRBJ2-3, the V gene TRBV28; 11 nucleotides match TRBD2. The germline gives CDR1 MDHEN, CDR2 SYDVKM. The CDR3 spans 20 residues. The V gene end was trimmed by 5 bases and the J gene end by 4 bases; junction bases not matched to a gene: 20. The CDR3 DNA follows: TGTGCCAGCAGTCCCGAAGGGCTAGCGGGAGGCTGGGGGGGTGCAGATACGCAGTATTTT. Amino acids: CASSPEGLAGGWGGADTQYF.

This clone was recorded once. The chain employs TRBV4-2 and TRBJ1-2; D is undetermined. V dropped 1 base and J dropped 6 bases, with 3 bases sitting between them. The germline gives CDR1 LGHNA, CDR2 YNFKEQ. This CDR3 region has 11 residues. The DNA of the CDR3 is TGTGCCAGCAGCCAAGGCCATGGCTACACCTTC. It yields the protein CASSQGHGYTF.

CDR3 amino acids: CASSSNGRSDTQYF. The CDR3 region has the DNA TGTGCCAGCAGCTCGAACGGGAGGTCAGATACGCAGTATTTT. The chain combines TRBV7-9 with TRBJ2-3, with 7 nucleotides matching TRBD2. This CDR3 comprises 14 residues. CDR1 is SEHNR, CDR2 FQNEAQ, per germline (reference sequence). With V trimmed by 4 bases and J by 4 bases, 5 bases remained unmatched.

The rearrangement joins TRBV28 to TRBJ2-7; 7 bases map to TRBD2. The V segment lost 7 bases and the J segment 0 bases; nucleotides outside the gene matches: 6. The CDR3 sequence is 14 residues long. Germline V gene lookup returns CDR1 MDHEN and CDR2 SYDVKM. In DNA, the CDR3 is TGTGCCAGCATTCGGGACTATCCCTCCTACGAGCAGTACTTC. This codes for CASIRDYPSYEQYF. Full variable domain (outside the CDR3, taken from reference TRBV28 and TRBJ2-7): DVKVTQSSRYLVKRTGEKVFLECVQDMDHENMFWYRQDPGLGLRLIYFSYDVKMKEKGDIPEGYSVSREKKERFSLILESASTNQTSMYLCASIRDYPSYEQYFGPGTRLTVT.

About this clone itself: At one end the junction does not follow the germline gene, possibly because of a read error. DNA for the CDR3: TGTGCCAGCATCCGGGGGGGGACAGGGTCCTCCGAGCAGTACTTC. Protein: CASIRGGTGSSEQYF. This chain uses TRBV28 with TRBJ2-7; a possible D gene is TRBD1 (9 bases). This CDR3 has 15 amino acids. CDR1 and CDR2 from the germline V gene are MDHEN and SYDVKM.

This clone occurred a few times. The CDR3 DNA reads TGTGCCAGCAGCCCGACTGGGGGGGAGACCCAGTACTTC. Its protein product is CASSPTGGETQYF. The gene calls are TRBV7-3 and TRBJ2-5; D may be TRBD2 (6 bases). The CDR3 sequence is 13 residues long. CDR1 is SGHTA, CDR2 FQGTGA, per germline. Trimming removed 5 bases at V and 5 bases at J, with 12 bases between.

The CDR3 region has the DNA TGTGCCAGCAGCCCCCCCCTAGCGGGAGGGGGGAATGAGCAGTTCTTC. Translating it yields CASSPPLAGGGNEQFF. The V and J genes are TRBV7-2 and TRBJ2-1; 12 nucleotides align to TRBD2. There are 16 residues in the CDR3. The V segment lost 5 bases and the J segment 7 bases; nucleotides outside the gene matches: 9. Germline V gene sequence: CDR1 SGHTA, CDR2 FQGNSA.

This clone has at least ten counts. The V gene is TRBV11-2, the J gene TRBJ2-1; D remains ambiguous. CDR3 length equals 11 residues. The V end was cut by 5 bases, the J end by 5 bases, with 4 bases between. CDR1 and CDR2 (germline): SGHAT, FQNNGV. The CDR3 protein is CASSLNNEQFF. The CDR3 bases are TGTGCCAGCAGCCTGAACAATGAGCAGTTCTTC.

V and J are TRBV4-2 and TRBJ1-2; D might be TRBD1 (6 bases). V lost 4 bases to trimming and J lost 1 base, with 7 bases between them. The germline V gene encodes CDR1 LGHNA and CDR2 YNFKEQ. There are 13 residues in the CDR3. CDR3 sequence: CASSPDSNYGYTF. CDR3 sequence (DNA): TGTGCCAGCAGCCCGGACAGTAACTATGGCTACACCTTC.

The chain joins TRBV19 to TRBJ2-5; 7 bases are a match to TRBD1. This CDR3 contains 15 residues. The germline gives CDR1 LNHDA, CDR2 SQIVND (reference sequence). V was clipped by 9 bases and J by 4 bases; unmatched bases: 14. CDR3 sequence reads: CASRRRGPGGETQYF. The DNA for the CDR3 is TGTGCCAGCCGACGAAGGGGGCCTGGAGGAGAGACCCAGTACTTC.

This rearrangement joins TRBV4-1 to TRBJ1-1, with D perhaps TRBD1 (5 bases). The V gene lost 0 bases and the J gene lost 1 base, with 15 bases spanning the gap. CDR3 size: 17 residues. Germline CDR1 MGHRA, CDR2 YSYEKL. The DNA of the CDR3 is TGCGCCAGCAGCCAAGAAGGCCAGGGTGTGTGGAACACTGAAGCTTTCTTT. It specifies CASSQEGQGVWNTEAFF.

CDR3 amino acids: CASSWGRTGELFF. CDR3 nucleotides: TGTGCCAGCAGCTGGGGACGCACCGGGGAGCTGTTTTTT. V is TRBV7-7 and J is TRBJ2-2; D may correspond to TRBD1 or TRBD2 (5 bases each). Trimming shortened V by 4 bases and J by 4 bases, and 7 bases separated the two germline ends. Germline CDR1 and CDR2: SSHAT and FNYEAQ (reference sequence). The CDR3 runs to 13 residues.

The J gene is TRBJ1-6, the V gene TRBV9; possible D gene TRBD1, 6 bases. Germline CDR1 and CDR2: SGDLS and YYNGEE. V was cut by 0 bases and J by 9 bases, with 19 bases left in between. The CDR3 has 17 amino acids. CDR3 DNA sequence: TGTGCCAGCAGCGTAGGAAGAGGGGGGGAGGGAAGTTCACCCCTCCACTTT. Its translation: CASSVGRGGEGSSPLHF.

This clone was counted once. Other nucleotide sequences from this sample produce the same CDR3. The V and J genes are TRBV6-6 and TRBJ2-3; D gene unclear. Germline CDR1 is MNHNY and CDR2 is SVGAGI (reference sequence). The CDR3 is 15 amino acids. The V and J ends lost 7 bases and 1 base respectively, with 15 bases between them. In nucleotides, the CDR3 is TGTGCCAGCACCCTAGGGCTAGTTGGCACAGATACGCAGTATTTT. Translation: CASTLGLVGTDTQYF.

This chain links TRBV9 with TRBJ2-7, with D perhaps TRBD2 (6 bases). The CDR3 totals 16 residues. V was trimmed by 6 bases and J by 2 bases, leaving 21 bases between them. CDR1 and CDR2 (germline): SGDLS, YYNGEE. CDR3 DNA: TGTGCCAGCACCCCAGGAGCGGGCAACCCGACCTACGAGCAGTACTTC. Translated, it gives CASTPGAGNPTYEQYF.

The V and J genes are TRBV28 and TRBJ2-1, with TRBD2 identical over 7 bases. Germline V gives CDR1 MDHEN, CDR2 SYDVKM. V shed 10 bases, J shed 4 bases, and the junction held 19 bases outside the gene matches. There are 17 residues in the CDR3. CDR3 DNA: TGTGCCACCACAACAGACACCAGCGGGATTCCTTACAATGAGCAGTTCTTC. Its protein product is CATTTDTSGIPYNEQFF.

CDR3 residues: CASSQTLGYGYTF. Here the CDR3 DNA reads TGCGCCAGCAGCCAAACCCTCGGGTATGGCTACACCTTC. The V and J genes are TRBV4-3 and TRBJ1-2; D remains ambiguous. Germline V gene data show CDR1 as LGHNA and CDR2 as YSLEER. The CDR3 has 13 amino acids. Trimming stripped 2 bases from V and 5 bases from J, with 9 bases between.

The chain carries TRBV5-1 and TRBJ1-1; D perhaps matches TRBD1 (5 bases). CDR1 is SGHRS and CDR2 is YFSETQ in the germline V gene. The CDR3 runs to 14 residues. Trimming cost V 1 base and J 1 base, with 8 bases left between them. In nucleotides, the CDR3 is TGCGCCAGCAGCTTGACCGGGGCGAACACTGAAGCTTTCTTT. It translates to CASSLTGANTEAFF. Together with reference TRBV5-1 and TRBJ1-1, the CDR3 gives the full variable domain: KAGVTQTPRYLIKTRGQQVTLSCSPISGHRSVSWYQQTPGQGLQFLFEYFSETQRNKGNFPGRFSGRQFSNSRSEMNVSTLELGDSALYLCASSLTGANTEAFFGQGTRLTVV.

This chain joins TRBV5-1 and TRBJ1-2; the D gene is possibly TRBD1 (5 bases). CDR3 length equals 16 residues. Trimming cost V 3 bases and J 6 bases, with 21 bases left between them. The germline V gene encodes CDR1 SGHRS and CDR2 YFSETQ. For the CDR3, the DNA is TGCGCCAGCAGCTCCCCCGGGGGAGGAGGGGAGCATGGCTACACCTTC. Translating it yields CASSSPGGGGEHGYTF. Full variable domain (missing parts from reference TRBV5-1 and TRBJ1-2): KAGVTQTPRYLIKTRGQQVTLSCSPISGHRSVSWYQQTPGQGLQFLFEYFSETQRNKGNFPGRFSGRQFSNSRSEMNVSTLELGDSALYLCASSSPGGGGEHGYTFGSGTRLTVV.

This CDR3 reads CASSPPFRFPPRSYEQYF. In DNA, the CDR3 is TGCGCCAGCAGCCCCCCGTTTCGGTTCCCCCCGAGATCCTACGAGCAGTACTTC. This chain uses TRBV4-3 with TRBJ2-7; unclear D gene. V lost 4 bases and J lost 1, with 23 bases in between. This CDR3 spans 18 amino acids. Germline V CDR1 and CDR2: LGHNA, YSLEER.

This clone has just a few counts. The chain combines TRBV27 with TRBJ1-1; possibly TRBD1 for D (5 bases). Germline V gene sequence: CDR1 MNHEY, CDR2 SMNVEV (reference sequence). V dropped 1 base and J dropped 7 bases, with 10 bases sitting between them. The CDR3 sequence is 13 residues long. CDR3 sequence: CASSLWGTSEAFF. The CDR3 DNA sequence: TGTGCCAGCAGTTTATGGGGGACCAGTGAAGCTTTCTTT.

The V and J genes are TRBV5-4 and TRBJ2-7, with 9 nucleotides matching TRBD1. Germline V gene data show CDR1 as SGHNT and CDR2 as YYREEE (reference sequence). Trimming took 4 bases from V and 3 from J; bases not matched to a gene: 11. The CDR3 sequence is 16 residues long. The CDR3 is CASSPGGTGSLYEQYF. In DNA, the CDR3 is TGTGCCAGCAGCCCAGGGGGGACAGGGTCCCTCTACGAGCAGTACTTC.

The CDR3 nucleotides are TGCGCCAGCGCCGGGGCGATCACAGATACGCAGTATTTT. It specifies CASAGAITDTQYF. The chain combines TRBV5-1 with TRBJ2-3; TRBD1 or TRBD2 may be the D gene (5 bases each). The CDR3 loop spans 13 amino acids. CDR1 and CDR2 (germline): SGHRS, YFSETQ. V was shortened by 7 bases and J by 2 bases, with 11 bases between the two germline ends. Full variable domain (rest looked up from reference TRBV5-1 and TRBJ2-3): KAGVTQTPRYLIKTRGQQVTLSCSPISGHRSVSWYQQTPGQGLQFLFEYFSETQRNKGNFPGRFSGRQFSNSRSEMNVSTLELGDSALYLCASAGAITDTQYFGPGTRLTVL.

The V gene is TRBV5-1, the J gene TRBJ1-2; the D is unclear. The CDR3 is 14 residues long. Germline CDR1 SGHRS, CDR2 YFSETQ. Deletions cut 5 bases from V and 8 bases from J, with 19 bases between. The CDR3 DNA reads TGCGCCAGCAGGATAAGGGTAGCCGGAGGGGGCTACACCTTC. Translating gives CASRIRVAGGGYTF.

V usage is TRBV4-3 and J usage is TRBJ2-7; tentatively, D is TRBD1 (6 bases). The CDR3 totals 17 residues. Trimming removed 0 bases at V and 6 bases at J, with 21 bases between. The germline gives CDR1 LGHNA, CDR2 YSLEER. CDR3 residues: CASSQDYRTVVGSEQYF. The CDR3 DNA follows: TGCGCCAGCAGCCAAGATTACCGGACAGTCGTCGGCTCCGAGCAGTACTTC.

The CDR3 nucleotides are TGCGCCAGCAGCTTGGAGACAGGGGACACCGGGGAGCTGTTTTTT. This codes for CASSLETGDTGELFF. This chain joins TRBV5-1 and TRBJ2-2, with 8 nucleotides matching TRBD1. Trimming took 0 bases from V and 3 from J; bases not matched to a gene: 1. Germline V CDR1 and CDR2: SGHRS, YFSETQ. This CDR3 comprises 15 residues.

In DNA, the CDR3 is TGTGCCAGCAGCTTCGACCCACCCCGCTACACCTTC. This gives the protein CASSFDPPRYTF. V and J are TRBV16 and TRBJ1-2; D remains unclear. Deletions cut 5 bases from V and 9 bases from J, with 13 bases between. CDR3 length: 12 residues. Germline V gene sequence: CDR1 KGHSY, CDR2 FQNENV.